The 10 T cell receptor beta chains listed next were all sequenced from one sample in a study of T cell clonotyping in hematopoietic cell transplantation. Indicated time point: recipient sample about 28 days before transplant, after cytoreduction. Only in-frame clones appear in the TCRdb table, and some are missing; sequencing was by immunoSEQ multiplex PCR. The table shows 45,000 or so clones, with about four fifths occurring only once. Sequences were derived from peripheral blood mononuclear cells, sampled before stem cell transplant. The receptors come from a man aged 55-75 years with myelodysplastic syndrome. Some clones in this sample may be carry-over from other donors' samples.

The CDR3 is CASSVEGGGADTQYF. The CDR3 nucleotides read TGTGCCAGCAGCGTAGAGGGAGGAGGCGCAGATACGCAGTATTTT. This sequence joins TRBV9 and TRBJ2-3; a weak D match, TRBD2 (6 bases). This CDR3 is 15 amino acids long. Trimming removed 0 bases from V and 4 bases from J, with 12 bases in between. Germline V CDR1 and CDR2: SGDLS, YYNGEE.

The chain's CDR3 is CASSRQGRDTQYF. Here the CDR3 DNA reads TGTGCCAGCAGCCGACAAGGCAGAGATACGCAGTATTTT. The J gene is TRBJ2-3, the V gene TRBV7-2; D uncertain. The ends were cut back, 5 bases at V and 5 bases at J, with 11 bases in the middle. Germline V lookup: CDR1 SGHTA, CDR2 FQGNSA. This CDR3 has 13 amino acids.

The rearrangement uses TRBV29-1 and TRBJ1-3; 11 nucleotides match TRBD1. Germline CDR1 is SQVTM and CDR2 is ANQGSEA. Trimming removed 7 bases from V and 2 bases from J; junction bases left unmatched: 7. The length of the CDR3 is 15 residues. CDR3 in amino acids: CSGMLGQGAGNTIYF. The DNA for the CDR3 is TGCAGCGGTATGCTGGGACAGGGGGCTGGAAACACCATATATTTT. The full variable domain, its missing parts supplied by reference TRBV29-1 and TRBJ1-3, is SAVISQKPSRDICQRGTSLTIQCQVDSQVTMMFWYRQQPGQSLTLIATANQGSEATYESGFVIDKFPISRPNLTFSTLTVSNMSPEDSSIYLCSGMLGQGAGNTIYFGEGSWLTVV.

The chain recombines TRBV7-2 with TRBJ1-2; D possibly corresponds to TRBD1 (5 bases). Germline-derived CDR1 and CDR2 are SGHTA and FQGNSA. Trimming cost V 5 bases and J 6 bases, with 19 bases left between them. This CDR3 has 15 amino acids. CDR3: CASSPNRDSRNGYTF. The CDR3 DNA reads TGTGCCAGCAGCCCGAACCGGGACTCAAGAAATGGCTACACCTTC.

The chain joins TRBV19 to TRBJ2-1, with D maybe TRBD2 (6 bases). V lost 3 bases to trimming and J lost 15 bases, with 18 bases between them. The germline V gene has CDR1 LNHDA and CDR2 SQIVND (reference sequence). The CDR3 extends over 13 amino acids. CDR3 DNA sequence: TGTGCCAGTAGTATCGTCTGGGACTCTTATATGTTCTTC. Its protein product is CASSIVWDSYMFF.

The chain employs TRBV5-6 and TRBJ1-4, with 11 positions matching TRBD1. CDR3 length: 16 amino acids. Germline CDR1 and CDR2: SGHDT and YYEEEE. The ends lost 0 bases at V and 8 bases at J; junction bases unmatched: 6. CDR3 coding DNA: TGTGCCAGCAGCTTGGATGGTCGGACAGGGGGCGAAAAACTGTTTTTT. Protein sequence: CASSLDGRTGGEKLFF.

The chain recombines TRBV6-6 with TRBJ2-7; 7 positions match TRBD1. Per the germline V gene, CDR1 is MNHNY and CDR2 is SVGAGI (reference sequence). The CDR3 contains 14 residues. V was pared by 6 bases and J by 2 bases, with 7 bases of the junction left unmatched. CDR3 nucleotide sequence: TGTGCCAGCAGGTCTGACAGGGTTACCTACGAGCAGTACTTC. It is translated as CASRSDRVTYEQYF.

The rearrangement joins TRBV5-4 to TRBJ2-1; D uncertain. Germline loops: CDR1 SGHNT, CDR2 YYREEE (reference sequence). Trimming left V 0 bases short and J 7 bases short, with 8 bases between. The CDR3 covers 13 residues. The DNA of the CDR3 is TGTGCCAGCAGCTTGGCCACCCAAAATGAGCAGTTCTTC. As protein: CASSLATQNEQFF.

This clone was picked up a small number of times. The V call is TRBV7-6, the J call TRBJ2-3; weak D call: TRBD1 (5 bases). The CDR3 spans 16 residues. V lost 3 bases to trimming and J lost 0 bases, with 13 bases between them. Germline loops: CDR1 SGHVS, CDR2 FNYEAQ. The CDR3 DNA follows: TGTGCCAGCAGCTTCCGACAGAAACCTAGCACAGATACGCAGTATTTT. Translation gives CASSFRQKPSTDTQYF.

The chain employs TRBV4-3 and TRBJ1-4; a possible D gene is TRBD1 (5 bases). The CDR3 has 16 residues. The germline gives CDR1 LGHNA, CDR2 YSLEER. V was cut by 1 base and J by 7 bases, with 16 bases left in between. DNA of the CDR3: TGCGCCAGCAGCCAAGGTCCTGGGACGATGGGTGAAAAACTGTTTTTT. Translated: CASSQGPGTMGEKLFF.